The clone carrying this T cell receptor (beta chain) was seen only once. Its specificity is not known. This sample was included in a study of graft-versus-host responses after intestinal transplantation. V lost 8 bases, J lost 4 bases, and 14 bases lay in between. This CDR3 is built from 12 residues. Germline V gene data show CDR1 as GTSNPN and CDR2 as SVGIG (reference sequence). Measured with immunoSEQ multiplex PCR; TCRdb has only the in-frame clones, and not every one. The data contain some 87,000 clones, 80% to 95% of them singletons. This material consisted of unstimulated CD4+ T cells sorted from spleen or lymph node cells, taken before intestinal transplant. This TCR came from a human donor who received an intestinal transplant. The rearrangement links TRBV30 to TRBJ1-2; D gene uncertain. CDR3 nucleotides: TGTGCCCGGACCAGACAACCCTATGGCTACACCTTC. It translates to CARTRQPYGYTF.